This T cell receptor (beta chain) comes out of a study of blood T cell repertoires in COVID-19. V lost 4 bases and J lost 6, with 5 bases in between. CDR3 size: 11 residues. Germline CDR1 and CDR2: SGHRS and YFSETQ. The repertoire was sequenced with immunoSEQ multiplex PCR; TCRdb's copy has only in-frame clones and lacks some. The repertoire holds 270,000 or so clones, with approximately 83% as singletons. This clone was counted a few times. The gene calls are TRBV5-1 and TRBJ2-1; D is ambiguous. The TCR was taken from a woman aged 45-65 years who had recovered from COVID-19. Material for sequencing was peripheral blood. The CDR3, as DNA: TGCGCCAGCAGCGCTAGCAATGAGCAGTTCTTC. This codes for CASSASNEQFF.